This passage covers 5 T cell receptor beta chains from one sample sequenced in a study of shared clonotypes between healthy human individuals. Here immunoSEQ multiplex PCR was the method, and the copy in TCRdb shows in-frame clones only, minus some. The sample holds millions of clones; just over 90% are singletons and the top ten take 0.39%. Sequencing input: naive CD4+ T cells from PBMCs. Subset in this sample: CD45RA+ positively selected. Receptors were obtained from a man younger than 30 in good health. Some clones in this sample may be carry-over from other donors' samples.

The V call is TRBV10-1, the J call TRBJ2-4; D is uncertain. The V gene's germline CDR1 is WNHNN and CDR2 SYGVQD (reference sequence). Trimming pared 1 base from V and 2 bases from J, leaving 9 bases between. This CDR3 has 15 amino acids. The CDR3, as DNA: TGCGCCAGCAGTGAGTTTTTGGGAACCAAAAACATTCAGTACTTC. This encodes CASSEFLGTKNIQYF.

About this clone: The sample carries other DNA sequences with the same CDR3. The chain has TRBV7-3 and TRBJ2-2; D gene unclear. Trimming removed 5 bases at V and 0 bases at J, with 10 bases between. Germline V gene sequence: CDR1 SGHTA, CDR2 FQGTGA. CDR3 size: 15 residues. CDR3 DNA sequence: TGTGCCAGCAGCCCTGACGGTACGAACACCGGGGAGCTGTTTTTT. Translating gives CASSPDGTNTGELFF.

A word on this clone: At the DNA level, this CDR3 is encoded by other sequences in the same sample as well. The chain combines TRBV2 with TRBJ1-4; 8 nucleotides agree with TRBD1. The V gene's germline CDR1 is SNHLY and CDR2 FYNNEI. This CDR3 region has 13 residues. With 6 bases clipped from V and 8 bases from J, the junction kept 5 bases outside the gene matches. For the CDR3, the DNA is TGTGCCAGCAGCGGACAGGGAGTAGAAAAACTGTTTTTT. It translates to CASSGQGVEKLFF. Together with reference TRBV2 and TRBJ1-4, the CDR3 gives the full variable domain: EPEVTQTPSHQVTQMGQEVILRCVPISNHLYFYWYRQILGQKVEFLVSFYNNEISEKSEIFDDQFSVERPDGSNFTLKIRSTKLEDSAMYFCASSGQGVEKLFFGSGTQLSVL.

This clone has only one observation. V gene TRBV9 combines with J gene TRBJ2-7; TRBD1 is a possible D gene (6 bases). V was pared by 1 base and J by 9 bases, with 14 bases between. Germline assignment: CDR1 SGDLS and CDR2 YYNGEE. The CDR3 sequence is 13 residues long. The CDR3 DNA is TGTGCCAGCAGCGTAACGGGACACGGGACGCAGTACTTC. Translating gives CASSVTGHGTQYF.

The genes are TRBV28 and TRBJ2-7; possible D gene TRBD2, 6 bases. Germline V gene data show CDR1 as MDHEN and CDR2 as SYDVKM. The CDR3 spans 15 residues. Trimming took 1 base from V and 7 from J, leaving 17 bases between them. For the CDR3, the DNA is TGTGCCAGCAGTTTATTGGGAGGCTCCCTATCGGAGCAGTACTTC. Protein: CASSLLGGSLSEQYF.